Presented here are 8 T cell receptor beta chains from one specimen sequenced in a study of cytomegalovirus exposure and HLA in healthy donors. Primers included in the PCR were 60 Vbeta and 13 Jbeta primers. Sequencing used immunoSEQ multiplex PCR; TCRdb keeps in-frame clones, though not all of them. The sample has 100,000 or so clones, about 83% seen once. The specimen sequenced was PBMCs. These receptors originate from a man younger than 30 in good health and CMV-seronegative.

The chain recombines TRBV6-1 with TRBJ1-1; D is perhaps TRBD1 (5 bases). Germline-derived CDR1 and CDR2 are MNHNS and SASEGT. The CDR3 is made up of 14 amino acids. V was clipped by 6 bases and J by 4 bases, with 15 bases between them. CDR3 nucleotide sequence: TGTGCCAGCAGCGGGGGTCGGGGGACCACTGAAGCTTTCTTT. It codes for CASSGGRGTTEAFF.

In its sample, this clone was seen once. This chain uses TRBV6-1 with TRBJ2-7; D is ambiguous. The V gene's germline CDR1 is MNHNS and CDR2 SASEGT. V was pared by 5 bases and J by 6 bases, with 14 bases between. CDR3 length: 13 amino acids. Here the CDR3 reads CASSTPRQAEQYF. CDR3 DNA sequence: TGTGCCAGCAGTACACCGCGTCAGGCCGAGCAGTACTTC.

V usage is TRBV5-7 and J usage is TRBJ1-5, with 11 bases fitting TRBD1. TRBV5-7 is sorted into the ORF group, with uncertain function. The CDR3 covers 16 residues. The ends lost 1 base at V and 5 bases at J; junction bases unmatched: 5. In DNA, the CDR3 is TGTGCCAGCAGCTTGCAGGGACAGGGGGTGCATCAGCCCCAGCATTTT. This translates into CASSLQGQGVHQPQHF.

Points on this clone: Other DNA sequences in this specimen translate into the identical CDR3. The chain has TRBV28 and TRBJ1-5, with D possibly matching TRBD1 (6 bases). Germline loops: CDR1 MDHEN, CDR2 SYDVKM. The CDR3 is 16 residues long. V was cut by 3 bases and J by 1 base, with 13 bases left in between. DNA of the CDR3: TGTGCCAGCAGTTTCGCGGGGGGCGGGAGCAATCAGCCCCAGCATTTT. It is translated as CASSFAGGGSNQPQHF.

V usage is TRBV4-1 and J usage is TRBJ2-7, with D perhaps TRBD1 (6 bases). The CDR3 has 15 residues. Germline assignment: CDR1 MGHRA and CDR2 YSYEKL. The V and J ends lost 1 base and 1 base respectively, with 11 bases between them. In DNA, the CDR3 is TGCGCCAGCAGCCAAGCCCAGACAGGATCCTACGAGCAGTACTTC. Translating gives CASSQAQTGSYEQYF.

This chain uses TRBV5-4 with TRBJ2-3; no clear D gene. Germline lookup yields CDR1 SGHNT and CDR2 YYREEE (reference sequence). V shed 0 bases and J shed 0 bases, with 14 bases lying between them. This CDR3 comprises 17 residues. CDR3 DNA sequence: TGTGCCAGCAGCTTGGGGTTTTTGTTGGCTAGCACAGATACGCAGTATTTT. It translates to CASSLGFLLASTDTQYF.

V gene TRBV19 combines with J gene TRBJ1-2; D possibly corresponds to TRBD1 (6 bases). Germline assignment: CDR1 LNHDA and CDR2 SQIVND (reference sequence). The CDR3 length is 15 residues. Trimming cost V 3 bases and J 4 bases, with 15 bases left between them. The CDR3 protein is CASSIPQGRGYGYTF. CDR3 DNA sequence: TGTGCCAGTAGTATCCCGCAGGGGCGCGGCTATGGCTACACCTTC.

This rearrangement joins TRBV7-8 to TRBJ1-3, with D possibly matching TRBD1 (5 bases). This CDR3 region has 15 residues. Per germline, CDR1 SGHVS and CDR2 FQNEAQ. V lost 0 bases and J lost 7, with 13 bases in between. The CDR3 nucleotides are TGTGCCAGCAGCTTAGCGCGGGACCTCTGGAACACCATATATTTT. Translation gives CASSLARDLWNTIYF.